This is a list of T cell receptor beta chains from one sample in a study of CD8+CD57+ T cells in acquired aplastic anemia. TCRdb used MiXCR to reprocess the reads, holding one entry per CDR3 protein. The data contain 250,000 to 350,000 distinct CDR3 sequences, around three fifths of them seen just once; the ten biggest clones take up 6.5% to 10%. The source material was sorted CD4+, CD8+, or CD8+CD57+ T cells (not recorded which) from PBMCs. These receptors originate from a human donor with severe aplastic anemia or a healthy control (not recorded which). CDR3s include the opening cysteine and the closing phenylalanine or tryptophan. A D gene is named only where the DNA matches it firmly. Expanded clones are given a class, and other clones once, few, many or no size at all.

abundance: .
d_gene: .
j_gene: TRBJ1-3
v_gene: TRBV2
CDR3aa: CASRNGNSGNTIYF
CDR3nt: TGTGCCAGCAGGAACGGCAACTCTGGAAACACCATATATTTT

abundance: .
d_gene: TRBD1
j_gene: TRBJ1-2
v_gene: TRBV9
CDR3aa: CASSPGTGENYGYTF
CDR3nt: TGTGCCAGCAGCCCCGGGACAGGGGAAAACTATGGCTACACCTTC

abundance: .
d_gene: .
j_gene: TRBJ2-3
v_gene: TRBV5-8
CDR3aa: CASSLVGRAGTDTQYF
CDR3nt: TGTGCCAGCAGCTTGGTAGGCAGGGCCGGGACAGATACGCAGTATTTT

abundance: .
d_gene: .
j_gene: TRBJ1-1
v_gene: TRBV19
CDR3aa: CASQGYTEAFF
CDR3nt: TGTGCCAGTCAGGGGTACACTGAAGCTTTCTTT

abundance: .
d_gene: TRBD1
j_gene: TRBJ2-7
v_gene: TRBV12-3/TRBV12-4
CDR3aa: CASSVTGVYEQYF
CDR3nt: TGTGCCAGCAGTGTAACAGGGGTCTACGAGCAGTACTTC

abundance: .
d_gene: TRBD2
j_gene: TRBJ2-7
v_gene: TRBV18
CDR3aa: CASSPPVGGAGEQYF
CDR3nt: TGTGCCAGCTCACCACCGGTCGGGGGGGCCGGGGAGCAGTACTTC

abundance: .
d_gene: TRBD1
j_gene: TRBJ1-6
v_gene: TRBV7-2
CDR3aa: CASSVTGQPNSPLHF
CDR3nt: TGTGCCAGCAGCGTAACGGGACAGCCTAATTCACCCCTCCACTTT

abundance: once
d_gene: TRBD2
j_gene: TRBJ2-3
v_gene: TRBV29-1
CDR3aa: CSVGWTSGGSTDTQYF
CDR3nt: TGCAGCGTTGGTTGGACTAGCGGGGGGAGCACAGATACGCAGTATTTT

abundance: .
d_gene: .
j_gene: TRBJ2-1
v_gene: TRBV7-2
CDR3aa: CASSARGLPYNEQFF
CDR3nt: TGTGCCAGCAGCGCCCGGGGACTGCCATACAATGAGCAGTTCTTC

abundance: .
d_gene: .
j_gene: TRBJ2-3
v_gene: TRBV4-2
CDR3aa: CASSQRGGRGALTDTQYF
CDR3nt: TGTGCCAGCAGCCAAAGGGGGGGGCGGGGCGCACTCACAGATACGCAGTATTTT